This T cell receptor beta chain comes out of a study of CD8 T cells in Susac syndrome. The authors carried out high-throughput sequencing of TCR beta. They applied it to CD8+ and CD4+ T cells obtained from blood. The authors negatively isolated CD8+ and CD4+ T cells and FACS-enriched TEMRA cells. Reverse transcription used about 0.45 to 1 ug RNA and random hexamers. Amplification of TCR beta CDR3 was carried out by immunoSEQ multiplex PCR, which covered 54 Vbeta and 13 Jbeta segments. Each CDR3 protein is one row after TCRdb ran MiXCR on the immunoSEQ multiplex PCR reads. The sample contains around 280,000 distinct CDR3 sequences, just over 90% of which appear only once. Input material: CD4+ T cells from PBMCs. This TCR derives from a human donor with multiple sclerosis.

CDR3 sequence: CASRYRDRVSEAFF. CDR3 nucleotides: TGCGCCAGCAGGTACCGGGACAGGGTGTCTGAAGCTTTCTTT. This chain links TRBV5-1 with TRBJ1-1, with TRBD1 matching 9 bases. CDR1 and CDR2 (germline): SGHRS, YFSETQ. V gave up 5 bases and J gave up 6 bases; unmatched junction bases: 8. This CDR3 is 14 amino acids long.